What follows describes a single TCR beta chain. Its specificity is unknown. The assay was immunoSEQ multiplex PCR, and TCRdb's table has in-frame clones only and misses some. Here the sample spans 850,000 to 1,200,000 clones, under 80% being singletons. The entry originates in a study of shared clonotypes between healthy human individuals. Overall study findings and caveats: Naive subsets tended to show greater estimated richness than memory subsets.

CDR1 and CDR2 (germline): SEHNR, FQNEAQ (reference sequence). The germline V and J ends were trimmed by 2 bases and 4 bases, with 17 bases remaining between them. The CDR3 loop spans 16 amino acids. The genes are TRBV7-9 and TRBJ1-1; a possible D gene is TRBD1 (6 bases). The TCR comes from a man aged 18 to 30 in good health. Material for sequencing was memory CD4+ T cells sorted from blood. Stated subset: CD45RA-negative fraction. CDR3 loop: CASSLSIGPGATEAFF. In DNA, the CDR3 is TGTGCCAGCAGCTTATCCATCGGACCGGGGGCCACTGAAGCTTTCTTT.